One and the same sample provided the 9 T cell receptor beta chains below, sequenced in a study of control samples from healthy donors and cancer patients. Profiled with immunoSEQ multiplex PCR; TCRdb holds only in-frame clones, not every one. This sample has roughly 90,000 clones, with less than 90% found just once. Sequencing was performed on PBMCs. The receptors come from a woman in her forties or fifties with colorectal cancer.

The gene calls are TRBV7-2 and TRBJ1-2; the D gene is possibly TRBD1 (5 bases). The CDR3 extends over 13 amino acids. Trimming took off 5 bases at V and 2 bases at J, with 9 bases between the two ends. The V gene's germline CDR1 is SGHTA and CDR2 FQGNSA. Here the CDR3 DNA reads TGTGCCAGCAGCCCCCGGGGGAACTATGGCTACACCTTC. Translation gives CASSPRGNYGYTF.

The genes are TRBV7-8 and TRBJ2-1, with 10 bases fitting TRBD1. The length of the CDR3 is 15 residues. V lost 5 bases to trimming and J lost 9 bases; unmatched junction nucleotides: 10. Germline loops: CDR1 SGHVS, CDR2 FQNEAQ. CDR3 protein: CASSQTGGTGREQFF. Written as DNA, the CDR3 is TGTGCCAGCAGCCAGACAGGGGGCACAGGCCGTGAGCAGTTCTTC.

The chain employs TRBV13 and TRBJ2-1; D gene unclear. V shed 0 bases and J shed 5 bases, with 5 bases lying between them. The CDR3 sequence is 13 residues long. Germline values: CDR1 PRHDT, CDR2 FYEKMQ (reference sequence). In nucleotides, the CDR3 is TGTGCCAGCAGCTTAGGAAGGAACAATGAGCAGTTCTTC. This encodes CASSLGRNNEQFF. The full variable domain, with the rest looked up from reference TRBV13 and TRBJ2-1, is AAGVIQSPRHLIKEKRETATLKCYPIPRHDTVYWYQQGPGQDPQFLISFYEKMQSDKGSIPDRFSAQQFSDYHSELNMSSLELGDSALYFCASSLGRNNEQFFGPGTRLTVL.

This sequence joins TRBV15 and TRBJ1-5; 8 bases are shared with TRBD1. The junction had 8 bases not matched to a gene; V was cut back by 5 bases and J by 2 bases. This CDR3 has 16 amino acids. The V gene's germline CDR1 is LNHNV and CDR2 YYDKDF (reference sequence). CDR3 amino acids: CATSGDRRGGNQPQHF. The DNA of the CDR3 is TGTGCCACCAGCGGGGACAGGAGGGGAGGCAATCAGCCCCAGCATTTT.

The V gene is TRBV2, the J gene TRBJ1-4; D ambiguous. The V end lost 3 bases, the J end lost 10 bases, and 9 bases lay between the germline ends. The CDR3 runs to 12 residues. CDR1 SNHLY and CDR2 FYNNEI come from the germline V gene. DNA for the CDR3: TGTGCCAGCAGTGAGTTCCCCGGAAAACTGTTTTTT. Protein: CASSEFPGKLFF.

The chain couples TRBV13 to TRBJ2-1; 8 nucleotides align to TRBD1. The CDR3 has 14 amino acids. Germline V gene lookup returns CDR1 PRHDT and CDR2 FYEKMQ (reference sequence). Unmatched junction bases numbered 0, after V lost 5 bases and J lost 0 bases. In DNA form, the CDR3 reads TGTGCCAGCAGCGACAGGGGCTCCTACAATGAGCAGTTCTTC. It translates to CASSDRGSYNEQFF.

This clone was seen only a few times. V and J are TRBV5-3 and TRBJ2-7; 10 nucleotides match TRBD2. Being an ORF, TRBV5-3 has a function that is uncertain. The CDR3 sequence is 15 residues long. V was pared by 3 bases and J by 4 bases, with 7 bases of the junction left unmatched. The CDR3: CARSSGASGGYEQYV. In DNA, the CDR3 is TGTGCCAGAAGCTCGGGGGCTAGCGGGGGTTACGAGCAGTACGTC.

In DNA form, the CDR3 reads TGCGCCAGCAGCCAGATCCCTGGACGGCGGTCGGAGGGGGCTAATGAAAAACTGTTTTTT. Translation: CASSQIPGRRSEGANEKLFF. The chain has TRBV4-1 and TRBJ1-4, with D tentatively TRBD1 (6 bases). Trimming took 3 bases from V and 3 from J, leaving 26 bases between them. The CDR3 is made up of 20 amino acids. The V gene's germline CDR1 is MGHRA and CDR2 YSYEKL.

This chain uses TRBV10-3 with TRBJ2-5; 8 bases align to TRBD2. Germline V lookup: CDR1 ENHRY, CDR2 SYGVKD. The CDR3 is 13 amino acids. J was trimmed by 1 base and V by 10 bases; bases with no gene match: 5. CDR3 protein: CATTAGGQETQYF. The CDR3 DNA reads TGTGCCACGACGGCGGGGGGCCAAGAGACCCAGTACTTC.